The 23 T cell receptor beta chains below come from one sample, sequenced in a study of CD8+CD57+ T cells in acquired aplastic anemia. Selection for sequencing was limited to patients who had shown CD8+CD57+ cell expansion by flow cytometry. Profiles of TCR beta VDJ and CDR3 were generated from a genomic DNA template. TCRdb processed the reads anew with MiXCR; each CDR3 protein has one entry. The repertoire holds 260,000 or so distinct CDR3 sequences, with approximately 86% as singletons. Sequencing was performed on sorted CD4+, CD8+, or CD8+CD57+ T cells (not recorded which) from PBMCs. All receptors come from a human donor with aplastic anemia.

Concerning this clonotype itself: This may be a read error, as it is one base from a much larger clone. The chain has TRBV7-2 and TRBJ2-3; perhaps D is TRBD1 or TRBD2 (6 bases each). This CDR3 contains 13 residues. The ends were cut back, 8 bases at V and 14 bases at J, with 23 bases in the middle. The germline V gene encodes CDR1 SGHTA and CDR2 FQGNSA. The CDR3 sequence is CASGDGGTPTTYF. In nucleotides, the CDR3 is TGTGCCAGCGGGGACGGGGGCACACCTACGACGTATTTT.

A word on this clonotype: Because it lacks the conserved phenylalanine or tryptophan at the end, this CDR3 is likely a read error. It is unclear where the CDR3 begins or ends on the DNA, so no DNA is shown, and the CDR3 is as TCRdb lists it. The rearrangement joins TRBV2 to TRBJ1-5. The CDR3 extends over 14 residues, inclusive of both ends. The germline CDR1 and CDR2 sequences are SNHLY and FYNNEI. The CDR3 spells CASSDADSNQHHLC.

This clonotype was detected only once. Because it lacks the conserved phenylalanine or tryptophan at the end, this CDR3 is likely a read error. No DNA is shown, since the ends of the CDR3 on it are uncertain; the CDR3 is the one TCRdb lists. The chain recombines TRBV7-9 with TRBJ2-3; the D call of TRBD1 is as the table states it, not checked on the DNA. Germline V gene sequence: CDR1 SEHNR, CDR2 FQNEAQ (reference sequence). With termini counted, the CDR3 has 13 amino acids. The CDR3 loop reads CASSHGGTGATEV.

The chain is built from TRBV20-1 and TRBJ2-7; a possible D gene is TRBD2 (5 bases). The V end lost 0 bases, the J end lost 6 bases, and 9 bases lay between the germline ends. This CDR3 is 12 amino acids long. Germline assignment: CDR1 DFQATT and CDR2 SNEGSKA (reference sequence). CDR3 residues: CSARDPGIEQYF. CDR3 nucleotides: TGCAGTGCTAGAGATCCGGGGATCGAGCAGTACTTC.

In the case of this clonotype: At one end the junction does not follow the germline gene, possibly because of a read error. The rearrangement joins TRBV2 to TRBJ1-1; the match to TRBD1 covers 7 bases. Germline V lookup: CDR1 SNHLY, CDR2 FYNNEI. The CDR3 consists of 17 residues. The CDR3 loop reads CASGGGGTQGQNFEPFF. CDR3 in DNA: TGTGCCAGCGGCGGGGGGGGCACACAGGGACAGAACTTTGAACCTTTCTTT.

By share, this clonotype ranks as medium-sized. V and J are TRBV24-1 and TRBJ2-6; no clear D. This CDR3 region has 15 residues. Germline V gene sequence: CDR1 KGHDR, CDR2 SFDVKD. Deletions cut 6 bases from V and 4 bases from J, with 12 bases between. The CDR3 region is CATSYLSSGANVLTF. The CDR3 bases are TGTGCCACCAGTTACCTGTCTTCCGGGGCCAACGTCCTGACTTTC.

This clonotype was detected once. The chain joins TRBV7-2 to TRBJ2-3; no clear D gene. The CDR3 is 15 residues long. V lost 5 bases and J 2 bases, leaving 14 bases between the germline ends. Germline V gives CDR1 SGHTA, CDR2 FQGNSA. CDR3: CASSQAEHPTDTQYF. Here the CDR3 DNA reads TGTGCCAGCAGCCAGGCGGAGCACCCCACAGATACGCAGTATTTT.

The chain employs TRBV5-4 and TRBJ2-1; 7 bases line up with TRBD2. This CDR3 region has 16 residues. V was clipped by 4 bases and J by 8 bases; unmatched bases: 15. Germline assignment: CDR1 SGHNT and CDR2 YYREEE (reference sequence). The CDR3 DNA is TGTGCCAGCAGCCCGGACGGGAACGGGGGGAGCGATGAGCAGTTCTTC. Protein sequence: CASSPDGNGGSDEQFF.

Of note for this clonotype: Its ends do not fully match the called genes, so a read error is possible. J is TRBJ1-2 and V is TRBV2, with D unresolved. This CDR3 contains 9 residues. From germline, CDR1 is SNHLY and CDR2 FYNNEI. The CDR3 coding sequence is TGTGCCAGCGGTGATGGCTACACCTTC. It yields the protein CASGDGYTF.

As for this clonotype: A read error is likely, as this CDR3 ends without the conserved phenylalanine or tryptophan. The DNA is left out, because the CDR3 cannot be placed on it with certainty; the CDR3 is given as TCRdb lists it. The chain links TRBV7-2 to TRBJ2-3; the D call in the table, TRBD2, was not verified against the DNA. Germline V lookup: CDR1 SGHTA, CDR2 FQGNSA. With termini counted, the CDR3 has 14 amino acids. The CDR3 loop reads CASSLAGGATQHFV.

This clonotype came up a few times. DNA of the CDR3: TGCAGTGCTAGAGACGGGGACACTGAAGCTTTCTTT. Translating it yields CSARDGDTEAFF. The chain uses TRBV20-1 and TRBJ1-1, with no clear D. CDR3 length: 12 residues. Germline CDR1 is DFQATT and CDR2 is SNEGSKA (reference sequence). V was clipped by 0 bases and J by 3 bases, with 5 bases between them.

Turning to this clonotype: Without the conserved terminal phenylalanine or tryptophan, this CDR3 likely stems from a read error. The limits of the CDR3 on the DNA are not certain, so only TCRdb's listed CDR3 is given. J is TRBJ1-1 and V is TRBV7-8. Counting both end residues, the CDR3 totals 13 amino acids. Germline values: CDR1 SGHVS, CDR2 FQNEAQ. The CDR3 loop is CASSFIPNAEAFS.

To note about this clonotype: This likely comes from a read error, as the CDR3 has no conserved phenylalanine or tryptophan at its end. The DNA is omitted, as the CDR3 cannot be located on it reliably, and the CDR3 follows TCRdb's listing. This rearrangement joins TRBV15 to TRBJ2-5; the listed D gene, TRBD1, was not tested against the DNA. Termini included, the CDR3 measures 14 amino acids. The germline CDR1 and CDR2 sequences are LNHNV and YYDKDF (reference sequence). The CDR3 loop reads CATSRGRAQETEYH.

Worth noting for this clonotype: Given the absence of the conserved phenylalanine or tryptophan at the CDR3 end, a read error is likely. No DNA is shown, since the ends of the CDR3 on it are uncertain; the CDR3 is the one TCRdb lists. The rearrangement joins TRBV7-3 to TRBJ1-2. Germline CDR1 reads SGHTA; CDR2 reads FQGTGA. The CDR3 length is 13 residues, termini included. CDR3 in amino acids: CASSLVLGGLYSG.

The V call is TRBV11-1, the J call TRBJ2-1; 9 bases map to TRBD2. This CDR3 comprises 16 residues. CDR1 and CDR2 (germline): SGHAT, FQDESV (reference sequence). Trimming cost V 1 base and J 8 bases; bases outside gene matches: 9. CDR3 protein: CASSLEISGGTDEQFF. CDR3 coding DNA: TGTGCCAGCAGCTTAGAAATAAGCGGGGGGACTGATGAGCAGTTCTTC.

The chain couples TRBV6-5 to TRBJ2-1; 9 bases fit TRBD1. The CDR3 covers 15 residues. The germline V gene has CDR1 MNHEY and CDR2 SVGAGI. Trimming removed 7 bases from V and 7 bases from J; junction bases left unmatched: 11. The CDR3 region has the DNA TGTGCCAGCAAGAGAGATAGACAGGGGGGGAATGAGCAGTTCTTC. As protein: CASKRDRQGGNEQFF.

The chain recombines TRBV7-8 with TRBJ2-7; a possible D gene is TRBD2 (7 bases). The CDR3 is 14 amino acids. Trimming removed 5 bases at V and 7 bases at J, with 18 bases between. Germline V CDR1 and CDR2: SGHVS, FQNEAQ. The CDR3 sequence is CASSVGGGYDEQYV. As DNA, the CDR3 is TGTGCCAGCAGCGTAGGCGGGGGCTACGATGAGCAGTACGTC.

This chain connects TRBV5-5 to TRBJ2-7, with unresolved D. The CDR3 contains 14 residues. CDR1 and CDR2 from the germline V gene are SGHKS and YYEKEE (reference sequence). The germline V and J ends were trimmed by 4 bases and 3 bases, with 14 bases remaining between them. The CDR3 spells CASSASSKHYEQYV. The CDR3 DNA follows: TGTGCCAGCAGCGCCTCGAGTAAACACTACGAGCAGTACGTC.

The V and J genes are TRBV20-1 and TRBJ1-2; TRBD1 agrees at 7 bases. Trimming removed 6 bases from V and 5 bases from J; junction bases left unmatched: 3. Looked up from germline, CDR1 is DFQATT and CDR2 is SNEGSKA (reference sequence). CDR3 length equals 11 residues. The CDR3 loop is CSAGTVYGYTF. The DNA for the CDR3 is TGCAGTGCCGGGACAGTGTATGGCTACACCTTC.

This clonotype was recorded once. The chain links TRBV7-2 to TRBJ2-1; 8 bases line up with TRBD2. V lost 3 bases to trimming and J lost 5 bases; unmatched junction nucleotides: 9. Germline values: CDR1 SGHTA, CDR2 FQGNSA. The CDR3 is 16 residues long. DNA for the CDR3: TGTGCCAGCAGCTTTGCGGGAGGTCACGATAACAATGAGCAGTTCTTC. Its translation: CASSFAGGHDNNEQFF.

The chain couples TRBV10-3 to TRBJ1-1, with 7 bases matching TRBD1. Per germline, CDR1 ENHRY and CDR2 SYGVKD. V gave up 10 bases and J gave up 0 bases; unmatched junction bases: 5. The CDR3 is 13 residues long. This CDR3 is CATWGQLNTEAFF. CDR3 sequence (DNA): TGTGCCACTTGGGGACAGTTGAACACTGAAGCTTTCTTT.

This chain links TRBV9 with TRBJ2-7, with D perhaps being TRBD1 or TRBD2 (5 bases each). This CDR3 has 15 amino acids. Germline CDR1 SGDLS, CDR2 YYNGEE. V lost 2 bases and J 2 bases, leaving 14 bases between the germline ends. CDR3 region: CASSVGGLGTYEQYF. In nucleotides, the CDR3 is TGTGCCAGCAGCGTTGGGGGATTAGGGACCTACGAGCAGTACTTC.

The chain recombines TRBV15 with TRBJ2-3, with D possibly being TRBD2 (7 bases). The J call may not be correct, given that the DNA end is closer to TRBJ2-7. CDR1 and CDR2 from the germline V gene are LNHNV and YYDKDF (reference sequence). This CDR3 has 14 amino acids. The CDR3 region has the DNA TGTGCCACCAGCCGGGGGGCCAGCCCAGATACGCAGTACTTC. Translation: CATSRGASPDTQYF.